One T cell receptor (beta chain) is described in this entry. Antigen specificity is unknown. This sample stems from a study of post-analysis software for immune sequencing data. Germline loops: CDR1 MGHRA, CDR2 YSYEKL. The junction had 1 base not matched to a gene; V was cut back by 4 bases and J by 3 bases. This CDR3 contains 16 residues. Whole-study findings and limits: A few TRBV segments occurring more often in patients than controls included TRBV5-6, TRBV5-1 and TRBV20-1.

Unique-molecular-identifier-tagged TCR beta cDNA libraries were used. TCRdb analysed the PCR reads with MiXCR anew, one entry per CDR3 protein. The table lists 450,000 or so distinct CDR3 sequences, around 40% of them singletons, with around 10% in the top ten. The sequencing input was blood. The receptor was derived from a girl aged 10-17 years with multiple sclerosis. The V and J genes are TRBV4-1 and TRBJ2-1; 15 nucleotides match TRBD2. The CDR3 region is CASSPGLAGGYNEQFF. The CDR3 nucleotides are TGCGCCAGCAGCCCGGGACTAGCGGGAGGCTACAATGAGCAGTTCTTC.